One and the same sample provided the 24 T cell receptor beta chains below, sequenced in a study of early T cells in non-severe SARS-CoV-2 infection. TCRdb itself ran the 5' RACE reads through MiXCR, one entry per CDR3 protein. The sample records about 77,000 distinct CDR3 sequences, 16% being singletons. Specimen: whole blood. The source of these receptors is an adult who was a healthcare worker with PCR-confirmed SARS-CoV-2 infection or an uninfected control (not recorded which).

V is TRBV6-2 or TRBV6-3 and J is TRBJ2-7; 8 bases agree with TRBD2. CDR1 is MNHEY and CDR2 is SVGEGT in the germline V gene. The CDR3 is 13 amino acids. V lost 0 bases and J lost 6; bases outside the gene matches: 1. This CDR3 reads CASSYSGGAEQYF. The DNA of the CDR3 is TGTGCCAGCAGTTACTCCGGGGGGGCCGAGCAGTACTTC.

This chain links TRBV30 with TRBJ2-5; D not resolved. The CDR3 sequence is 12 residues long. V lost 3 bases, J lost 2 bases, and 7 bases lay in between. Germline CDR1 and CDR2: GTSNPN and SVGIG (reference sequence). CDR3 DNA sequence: TGTGCCTGGAGAATCAAACAAGAGACCCAGTACTTC. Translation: CAWRIKQETQYF.

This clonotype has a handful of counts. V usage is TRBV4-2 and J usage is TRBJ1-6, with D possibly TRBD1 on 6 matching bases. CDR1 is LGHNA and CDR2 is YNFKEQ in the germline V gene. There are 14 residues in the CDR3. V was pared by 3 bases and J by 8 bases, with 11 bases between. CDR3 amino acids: CASSQQGWDSPLHF. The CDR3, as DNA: TGTGCCAGCAGCCAGCAGGGGTGGGATTCACCCCTCCACTTT.

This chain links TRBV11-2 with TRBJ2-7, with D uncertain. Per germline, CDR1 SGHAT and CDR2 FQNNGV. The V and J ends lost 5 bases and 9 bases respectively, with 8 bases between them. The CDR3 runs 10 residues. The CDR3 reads CASSPGRQYF. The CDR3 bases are TGTGCCAGCAGCCCCGGTAGGCAGTACTTC.

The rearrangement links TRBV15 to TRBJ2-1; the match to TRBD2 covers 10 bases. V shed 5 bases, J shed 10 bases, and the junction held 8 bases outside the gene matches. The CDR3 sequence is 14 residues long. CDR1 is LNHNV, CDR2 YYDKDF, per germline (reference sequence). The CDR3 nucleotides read TGTGCCACCAGCCTCGGGACTAGCGCTAGGGAGCAGTTCTTC. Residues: CATSLGTSAREQFF.

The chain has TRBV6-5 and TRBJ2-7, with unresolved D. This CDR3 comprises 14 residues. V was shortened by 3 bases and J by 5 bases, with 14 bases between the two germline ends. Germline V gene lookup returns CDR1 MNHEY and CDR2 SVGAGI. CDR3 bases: TGTGCCAGCAGTTATGGTTCCGAGTCCAACGAGCAGTACTTC. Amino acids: CASSYGSESNEQYF.

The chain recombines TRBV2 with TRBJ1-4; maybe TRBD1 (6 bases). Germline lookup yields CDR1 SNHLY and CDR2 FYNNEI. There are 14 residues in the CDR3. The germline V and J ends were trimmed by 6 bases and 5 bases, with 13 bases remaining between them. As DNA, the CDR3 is TGTGCCAGCAGACCACAGGGCTCCAATGAAAAACTGTTTTTT. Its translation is CASRPQGSNEKLFF.

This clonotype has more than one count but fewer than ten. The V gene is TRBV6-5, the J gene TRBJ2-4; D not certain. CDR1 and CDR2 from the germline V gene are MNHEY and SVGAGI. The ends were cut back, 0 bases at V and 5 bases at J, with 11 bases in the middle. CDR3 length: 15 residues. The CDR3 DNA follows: TGTGCCAGCAGTTACTCGGCCGACATCGAAAACATTCAGTACTTC. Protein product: CASSYSADIENIQYF.

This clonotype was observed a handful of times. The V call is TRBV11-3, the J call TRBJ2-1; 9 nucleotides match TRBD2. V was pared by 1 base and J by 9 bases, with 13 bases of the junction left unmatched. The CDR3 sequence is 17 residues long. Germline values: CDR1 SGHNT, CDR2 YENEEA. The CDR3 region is CASSLVVGASGMGEQFF. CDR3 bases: TGTGCCAGCAGCTTAGTAGTGGGGGCTAGCGGGATGGGTGAGCAGTTCTTC.

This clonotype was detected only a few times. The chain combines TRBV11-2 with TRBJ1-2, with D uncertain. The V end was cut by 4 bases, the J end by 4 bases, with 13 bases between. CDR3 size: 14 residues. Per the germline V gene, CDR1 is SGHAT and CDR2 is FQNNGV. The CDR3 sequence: CASSSATNFYGYTF. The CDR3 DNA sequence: TGTGCCAGCAGCTCCGCGACCAATTTCTATGGCTACACCTTC.

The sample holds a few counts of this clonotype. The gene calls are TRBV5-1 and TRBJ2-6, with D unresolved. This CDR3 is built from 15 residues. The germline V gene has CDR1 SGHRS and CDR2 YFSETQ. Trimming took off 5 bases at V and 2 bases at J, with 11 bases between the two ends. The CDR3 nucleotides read TGCGCCAGCAGGCCGGATCTTCCTGGGGCCAACGTCCTGACTTTC. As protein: CASRPDLPGANVLTF.

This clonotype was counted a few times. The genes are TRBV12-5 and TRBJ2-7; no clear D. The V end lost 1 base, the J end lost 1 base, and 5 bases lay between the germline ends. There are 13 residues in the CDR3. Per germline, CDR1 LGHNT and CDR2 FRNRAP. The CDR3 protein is CASGLGPSYEQYF. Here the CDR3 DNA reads TGTGCTAGTGGTTTGGGGCCGTCCTACGAGCAGTACTTC.

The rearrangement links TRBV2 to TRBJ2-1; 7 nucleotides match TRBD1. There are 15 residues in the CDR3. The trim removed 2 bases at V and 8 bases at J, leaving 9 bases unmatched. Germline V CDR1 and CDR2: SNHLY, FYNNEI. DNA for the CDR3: TGTGCCAGCAGTGAACGAGGGGGCTTAGTCGATGAGCAGTTCTTC. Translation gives CASSERGGLVDEQFF.

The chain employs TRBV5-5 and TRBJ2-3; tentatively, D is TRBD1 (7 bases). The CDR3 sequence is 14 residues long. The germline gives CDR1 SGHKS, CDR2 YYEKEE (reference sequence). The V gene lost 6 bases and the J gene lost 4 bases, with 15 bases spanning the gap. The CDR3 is CASTATGEADTQYF. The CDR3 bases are TGTGCCAGCACCGCTACAGGGGAGGCAGATACGCAGTATTTT.

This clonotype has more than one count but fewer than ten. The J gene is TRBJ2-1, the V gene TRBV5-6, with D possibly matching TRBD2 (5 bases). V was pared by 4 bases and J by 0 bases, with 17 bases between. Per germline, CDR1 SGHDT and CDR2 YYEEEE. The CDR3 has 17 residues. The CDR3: CASSPPPLLVSYNEQFF. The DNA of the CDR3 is TGTGCCAGCAGCCCCCCTCCCCTACTAGTCTCCTACAATGAGCAGTTCTTC. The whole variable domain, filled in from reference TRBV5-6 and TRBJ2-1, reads DAGVTQSPTHLIKTRGQQVTLRCSPKSGHDTVSWYQQALGQGPQFIFQYYEEEERQRGNFPDRFSGHQFPNYSSELNVNALLLGDSALYLCASSPPPLLVSYNEQFFGPGTRLTVL.

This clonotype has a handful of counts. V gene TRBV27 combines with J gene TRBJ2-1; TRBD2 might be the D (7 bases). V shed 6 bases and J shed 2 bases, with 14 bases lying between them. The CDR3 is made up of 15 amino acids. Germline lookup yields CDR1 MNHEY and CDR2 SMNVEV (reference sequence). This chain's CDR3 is CASSRIGGPYNEQFF. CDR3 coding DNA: TGTGCCAGCAGCAGGATCGGGGGGCCCTACAATGAGCAGTTCTTC.

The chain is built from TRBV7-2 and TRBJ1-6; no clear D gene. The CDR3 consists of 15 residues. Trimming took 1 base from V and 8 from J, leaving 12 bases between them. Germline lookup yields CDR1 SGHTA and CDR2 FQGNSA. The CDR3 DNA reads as TGTGCCAGCAGCTTAGTGGCGGTGATGTATTCACCCCTCCACTTT. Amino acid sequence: CASSLVAVMYSPLHF.

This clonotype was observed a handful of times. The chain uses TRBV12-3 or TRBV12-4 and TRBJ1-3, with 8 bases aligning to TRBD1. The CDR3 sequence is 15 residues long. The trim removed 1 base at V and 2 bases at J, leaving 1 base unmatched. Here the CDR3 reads CASSLGTGTGNTIYF. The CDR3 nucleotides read TGTGCCAGCAGTTTAGGGACAGGGACTGGAAACACCATATATTTT.

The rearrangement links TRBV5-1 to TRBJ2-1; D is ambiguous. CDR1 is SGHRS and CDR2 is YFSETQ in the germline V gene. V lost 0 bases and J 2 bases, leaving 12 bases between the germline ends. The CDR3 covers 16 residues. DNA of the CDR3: TGCGCCAGCAGCTTGGATGCGCAACGGGCCTACAATGAGCAGTTCTTC. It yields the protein CASSLDAQRAYNEQFF.

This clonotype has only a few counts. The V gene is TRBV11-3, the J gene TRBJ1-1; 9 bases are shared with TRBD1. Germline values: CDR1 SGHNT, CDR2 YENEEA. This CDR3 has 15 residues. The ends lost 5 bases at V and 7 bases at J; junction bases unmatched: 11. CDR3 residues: CASSAPNRGRGEAFF. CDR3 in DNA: TGTGCCAGCAGCGCACCAAACAGGGGGCGCGGTGAAGCTTTCTTT.

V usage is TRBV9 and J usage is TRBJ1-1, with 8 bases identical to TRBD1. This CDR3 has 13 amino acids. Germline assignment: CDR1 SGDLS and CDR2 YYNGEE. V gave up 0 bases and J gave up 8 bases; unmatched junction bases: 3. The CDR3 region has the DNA TGTGCCAGCAGCGTAGCAGGGGGCGACGAAGCTTTCTTT. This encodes CASSVAGGDEAFF.

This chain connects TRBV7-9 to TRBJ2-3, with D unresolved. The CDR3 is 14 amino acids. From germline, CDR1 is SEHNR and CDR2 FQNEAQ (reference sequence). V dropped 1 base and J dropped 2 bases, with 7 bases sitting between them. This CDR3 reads CASSLDADTDTQYF. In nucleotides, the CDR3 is TGTGCCAGCAGCTTAGATGCAGACACAGATACGCAGTATTTT.

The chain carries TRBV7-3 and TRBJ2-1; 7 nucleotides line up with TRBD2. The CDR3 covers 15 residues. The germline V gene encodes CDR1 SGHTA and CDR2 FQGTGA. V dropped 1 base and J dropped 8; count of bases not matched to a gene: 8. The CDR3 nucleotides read TGTGCCAGCAGCTTAATGAGGCGGGAGAAAGATGAGCAGTTCTTC. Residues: CASSLMRREKDEQFF.

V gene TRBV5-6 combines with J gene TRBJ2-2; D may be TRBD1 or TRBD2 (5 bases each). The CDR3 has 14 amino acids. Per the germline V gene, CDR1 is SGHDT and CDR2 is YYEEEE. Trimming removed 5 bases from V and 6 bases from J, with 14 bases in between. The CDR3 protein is CASSEDMGAGELFF. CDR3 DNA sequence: TGTGCCAGCAGTGAAGATATGGGGGCCGGGGAGCTGTTTTTT. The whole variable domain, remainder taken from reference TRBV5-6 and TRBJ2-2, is DAGVTQSPTHLIKTRGQQVTLRCSPKSGHDTVSWYQQALGQGPQFIFQYYEEEERQRGNFPDRFSGHQFPNYSSELNVNALLLGDSALYLCASSEDMGAGELFFGEGSRLTVL.